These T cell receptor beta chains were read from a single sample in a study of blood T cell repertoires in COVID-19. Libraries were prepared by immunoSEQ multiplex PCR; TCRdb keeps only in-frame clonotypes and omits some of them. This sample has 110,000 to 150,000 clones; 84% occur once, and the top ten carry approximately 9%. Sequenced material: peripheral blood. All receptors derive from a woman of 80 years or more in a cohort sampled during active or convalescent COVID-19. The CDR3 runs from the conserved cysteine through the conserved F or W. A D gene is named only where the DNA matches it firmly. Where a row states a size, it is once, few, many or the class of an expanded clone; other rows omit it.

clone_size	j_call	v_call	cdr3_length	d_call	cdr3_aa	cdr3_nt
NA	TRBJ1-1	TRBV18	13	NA	CASSRARESEAFF	TGTGCCAGCTCCCGCGCCCGGGAGTCTGAAGCTTTCTTT
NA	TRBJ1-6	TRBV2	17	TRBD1	CASSTDRASSYNSPLHF	TGTGCCAGCAGCACGGACAGGGCTAGCTCCTATAATTCACCCCTCCACTTT
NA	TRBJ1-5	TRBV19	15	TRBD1	CASVDRGQSNQPQHF	TGTGCCAGTGTAGACAGGGGGCAGAGCAATCAGCCCCAGCATTTT
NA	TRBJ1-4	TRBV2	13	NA	CASSAGFSEKLFF	TGTGCCAGCAGTGCAGGTTTTTCGGAAAAACTGTTTTTT
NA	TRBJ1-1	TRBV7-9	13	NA	CASSLLQNTEAFF	TGTGCCAGCAGCTTGTTACAGAACACTGAAGCTTTCTTT
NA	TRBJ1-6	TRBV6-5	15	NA	CASRAAQAYNSPLHF	TGTGCCAGCAGGGCCGCTCAGGCATATAATTCACCCCTCCACTTT
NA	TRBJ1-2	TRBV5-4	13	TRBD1	CASSWTRGRGYTF	TGTGCCAGCAGTTGGACGAGGGGGCGTGGCTACACCTTC
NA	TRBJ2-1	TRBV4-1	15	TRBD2	CASSQVPGLANEQFF	TGCGCCAGCAGCCAAGTACCGGGACTAGCTAATGAGCAGTTCTTC
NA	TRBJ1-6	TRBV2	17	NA	CASSEASLGGRRGTLHF	TGTGCCAGCAGTGAAGCCTCTCTTGGCGGGAGACGGGGGACCCTCCACTTT
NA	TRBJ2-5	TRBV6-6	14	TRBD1	CASSRQGDLETQYF	TGTGCCAGCAGTCGACAGGGGGACCTGGAGACCCAGTACTTC
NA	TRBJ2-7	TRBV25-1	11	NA	CASSYMAHSYF	TGTGCCAGCAGTTATATGGCCCATTCTTACTTC
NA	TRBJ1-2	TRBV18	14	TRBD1	CASSPTDRADGYTF	TGTGCCAGCTCACCGACGGACAGGGCTGATGGCTACACCTTC
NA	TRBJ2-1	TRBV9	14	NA	CASSVAGEYNEQFF	TGTGCCAGCAGCGTAGCGGGGGAATATAATGAGCAGTTCTTC
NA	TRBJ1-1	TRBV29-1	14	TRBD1	CSVPPGQGQAEAFF	TGCAGCGTTCCTCCAGGACAGGGTCAAGCTGAAGCTTTCTTT
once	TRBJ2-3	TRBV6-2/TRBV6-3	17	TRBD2	CASSYNRIAGDRDTQYF	TGTGCCAGCAGTTACAACCGTATAGCGGGGGACAGAGATACGCAGTATTTT
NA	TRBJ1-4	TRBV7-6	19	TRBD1	CASSLASRQGSVMNEKLFF	TGTGCCAGCAGCTTAGCGAGCCGACAGGGATCGGTCATGAATGAAAAACTGTTTTTT
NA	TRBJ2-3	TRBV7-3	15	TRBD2	CASSPQGLATDTQYF	TGTGCCAGCAGCCCCCAAGGACTAGCCACAGATACGCAGTATTTT
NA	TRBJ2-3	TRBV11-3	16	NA	CASSLDPASYTDTQYF	TGTGCCAGCAGCTTAGATCCGGCTAGTTACACAGATACGCAGTATTTT
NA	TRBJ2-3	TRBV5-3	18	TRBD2	CARSLARTSGGLTDTQYF	TGTGCCAGAAGCTTGGCCAGGACTAGCGGGGGCCTCACAGATACGCAGTATTTT
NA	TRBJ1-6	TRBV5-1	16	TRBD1	CASSLSRGGVDSPLHF	TGCGCCAGCAGCTTGTCTAGAGGGGGCGTGGATTCACCCCTCCACTTT
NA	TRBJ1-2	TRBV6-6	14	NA	CASSPTAGAYGYTF	TGTGCCAGCAGCCCCACGGCAGGGGCCTATGGCTACACCTTC
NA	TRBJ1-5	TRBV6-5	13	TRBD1	CASRGQPYQPQHF	TGTGCCAGCAGGGGACAGCCTTATCAGCCCCAGCATTTT
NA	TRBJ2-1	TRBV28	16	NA	CASSSTGTASYNEQFF	TGTGCCAGCAGTTCTACCGGGACTGCCTCCTACAATGAGCAGTTCTTC
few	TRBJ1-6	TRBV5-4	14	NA	CASSLLEQNSPLHF	TGTGCCAGCAGCTTGTTAGAACAGAATTCACCCCTCCACTTT
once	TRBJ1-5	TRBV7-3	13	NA	CASSLSGDQPQHF	TGTGCCAGCAGCTTAAGTGGAGATCAGCCCCAGCATTTT
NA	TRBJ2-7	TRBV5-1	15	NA	CASSLFPGTAYEQYF	TGCGCCAGCAGCTTGTTTCCAGGAACAGCCTACGAGCAGTACTTC
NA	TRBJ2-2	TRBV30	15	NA	CAWSTWRGNTGELFF	TGTGCCTGGAGTACTTGGAGGGGGAACACCGGGGAGCTGTTTTTT
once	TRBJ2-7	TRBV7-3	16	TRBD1	CASSPPFWDRIYEQYF	TGTGCCAGCAGCCCCCCCTTTTGGGACAGAATATACGAGCAGTACTTC
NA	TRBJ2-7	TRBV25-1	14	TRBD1	CASSVTGGKYEQYF	TGTGCCAGCAGTGTAACAGGGGGCAAGTACGAGCAGTACTTC
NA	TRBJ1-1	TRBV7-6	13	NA	CASSSFRNTEAFF	TGTGCCAGCAGCTCGTTCAGGAACACTGAAGCTTTCTTT
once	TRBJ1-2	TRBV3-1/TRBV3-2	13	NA	CASKAQGSNGYTF	TGTGCCAGCAAGGCACAGGGAAGTAACGGCTACACCTTC
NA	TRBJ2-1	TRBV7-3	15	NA	CASSLSVTGGNEQFF	TGTGCCAGCAGCTTATCCGTCACTGGGGGGAATGAGCAGTTCTTC
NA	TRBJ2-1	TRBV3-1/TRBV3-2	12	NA	CASSRGNNEQFF	TGTGCCAGCAGTCGGGGGAATAATGAGCAGTTCTTC
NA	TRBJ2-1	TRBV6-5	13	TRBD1	CASLRDRDNEQFF	TGTGCCAGTCTCCGGGACAGGGACAATGAGCAGTTCTTC
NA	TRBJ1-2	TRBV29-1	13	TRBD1	CSAGQGTNYGYTF	TGCAGCGCCGGACAGGGGACTAACTATGGCTACACCTTC
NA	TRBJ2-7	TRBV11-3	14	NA	CASSPPGRGYEQYF	TGTGCCAGCAGCCCTCCCGGGAGAGGCTACGAGCAGTACTTC
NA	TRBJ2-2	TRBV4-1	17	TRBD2	CASSLGLAGGNTGELFF	TGCGCCAGCAGCCTGGGACTAGCGGGGGGTAACACCGGGGAGCTGTTTTTT
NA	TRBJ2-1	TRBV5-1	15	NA	CASSPRGSSYNEQFF	TGCGCCAGCAGCCCACGGGGGAGCTCCTACAATGAGCAGTTCTTC
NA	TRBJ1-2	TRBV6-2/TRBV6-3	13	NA	CASSTTGTRGYTF	TGTGCCAGCAGTACGACCGGGACTCGGGGCTACACCTTC
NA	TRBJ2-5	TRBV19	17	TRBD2	CASSPHTGGVKQETQYF	TGTGCCAGTAGCCCCCATACCGGGGGGGTAAAACAAGAGACCCAGTACTTC
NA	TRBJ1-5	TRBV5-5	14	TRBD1	CASNDPTGNQPQHF	TGTGCCAGCAACGACCCGACAGGGAATCAGCCCCAGCATTTT
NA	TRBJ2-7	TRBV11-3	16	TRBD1	CASSSKGQGAIYEQYF	TGTGCCAGCAGCTCAAAGGGACAGGGCGCGATCTACGAGCAGTACTTC
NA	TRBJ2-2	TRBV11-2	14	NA	CASSLKGGTGELFF	TGTGCCAGCAGCTTAAAAGGGGGCACCGGGGAGCTGTTTTTT
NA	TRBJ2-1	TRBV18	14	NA	CASSPPHESNEQFF	TGTGCCAGCTCACCTCCCCACGAGAGCAATGAGCAGTTCTTC
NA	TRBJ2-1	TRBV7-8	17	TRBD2	CASSSSRLAGPYNEQFF	TGTGCCAGCAGCTCCAGTCGCCTAGCGGGGCCCTACAATGAGCAGTTCTTC
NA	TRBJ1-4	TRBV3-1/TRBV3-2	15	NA	CASTEKRATNEKLFF	TGTGCCAGCACCGAAAAGAGGGCAACTAATGAAAAACTGTTTTTT
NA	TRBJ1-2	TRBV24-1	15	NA	CATSDRQSPYGGYTF	TGTGCCACCAGTGATCGACAGTCCCCATATGGTGGCTACACCTTC
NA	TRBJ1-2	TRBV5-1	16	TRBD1	CASSLGGQTLYVGYTF	TGCGCCAGCAGCTTGGGGGGACAGACTCTCTATGTTGGCTACACCTTC
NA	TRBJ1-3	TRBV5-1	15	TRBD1	CASSSAGGRGNTIYF	TGCGCCAGCAGCTCTGCAGGGGGCAGAGGAAACACCATATATTTT
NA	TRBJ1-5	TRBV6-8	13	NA	CARPKQGSGPQHF	TGTGCCAGGCCTAAACAGGGCTCGGGGCCCCAGCATTTT
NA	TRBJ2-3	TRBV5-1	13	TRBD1	CASSTGTGSTQYF	TGCGCCAGCAGCACCGGGACAGGGAGTACGCAGTATTTT
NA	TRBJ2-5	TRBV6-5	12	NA	CASSYFGETQYF	TGTGCCAGCAGTTACTTCGGAGAGACCCAGTACTTC
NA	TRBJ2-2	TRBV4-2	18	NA	CASSQDRALASNTGELFF	TGTGCCAGCAGCCAAGATCGAGCGTTGGCCTCAAACACCGGGGAGCTGTTTTTT
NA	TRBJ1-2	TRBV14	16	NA	CASSQERGSLNYGYTF	TGTGCCAGCAGCCAGGAGAGGGGGTCGCTTAACTATGGCTACACCTTC
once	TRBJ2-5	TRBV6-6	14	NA	CASSYGRGFGTQYF	TGTGCCAGCAGCTACGGAAGGGGGTTCGGGACCCAGTACTTC
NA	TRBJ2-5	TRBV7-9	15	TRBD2	CASSLTSGVRETQYF	TGTGCCAGCAGCCTAACTAGCGGGGTTCGAGAGACCCAGTACTTC
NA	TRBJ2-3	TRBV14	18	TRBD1	CASSQGFRDRGLTDTQYF	TGTGCCAGCAGCCAAGGGTTCAGGGACAGGGGCCTCACAGATACGCAGTATTTT
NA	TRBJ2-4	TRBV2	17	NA	CASSFRRTVLAKNIQYF	TGTGCCAGCAGTTTCCGGAGGACGGTCCTAGCCAAAAACATTCAGTACTTC
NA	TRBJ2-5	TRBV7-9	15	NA	CASSLGSLFFETQYF	TGTGCCAGCAGCTTAGGAAGCCTCTTTTTTGAGACCCAGTACTTC